The rows below give T cell receptor beta chains drawn from one sample of a study of CD8 T cells in Susac syndrome. From the immunoSEQ multiplex PCR reads, TCRdb called clonotypes with MiXCR, one entry per CDR3 protein. The sample holds hundreds of thousands of distinct CDR3 sequences, approximately 85% seen once. Sequenced input: CD8+ T cells from PBMCs. These receptors were taken from a human donor with multiple sclerosis. CDR3s leave out the opening cysteine and the closing phenylalanine or tryptophan. The D gene is left open where the match is weak. The size field is filled for only some rows; it gives once, few, many or a size class.

j_gene	abundance	v_gene	d_gene	CDR3aa
TRBJ2-7	.	TRBV4-1	.	ASSQDTDYSYEQY
TRBJ2-5	.	TRBV4-2	.	ASSQGMTEETQY
TRBJ1-4	.	TRBV23-1	.	ASKATTLGRTNEKLF
TRBJ2-7	.	TRBV7-2	.	ASSWNAPYEQY
TRBJ2-5	.	TRBV28	.	ASSLRGVETQY
TRBJ2-7	.	TRBV24-1	TRBD2	ATRLIAGGLYEQY
TRBJ2-5	.	TRBV20-1	TRBD2	SARDSGLAGTPLEYTQY
TRBJ2-3	.	TRBV11-2	.	ASSLSYSSTDTQY
TRBJ1-1	.	TRBV4-1	.	ASSQLDSNTEAF
TRBJ2-7	few	TRBV4-1	TRBD1	ASSPTGGDEQY
TRBJ2-3	.	TRBV4-1	.	ASSQEGAPDTQY
TRBJ1-3	once	TRBV28	TRBD1	ASSPTGVGTGGEDTIY
TRBJ1-1	few	TRBV27	.	ASSLSQGMNTEAF
TRBJ2-7	few	TRBV9	TRBD2	ASSRETSGRGREQY
TRBJ1-1	.	TRBV9	.	ASSVGPGEAF
TRBJ1-3	.	TRBV5-4	.	ASSWGGISGNTIY